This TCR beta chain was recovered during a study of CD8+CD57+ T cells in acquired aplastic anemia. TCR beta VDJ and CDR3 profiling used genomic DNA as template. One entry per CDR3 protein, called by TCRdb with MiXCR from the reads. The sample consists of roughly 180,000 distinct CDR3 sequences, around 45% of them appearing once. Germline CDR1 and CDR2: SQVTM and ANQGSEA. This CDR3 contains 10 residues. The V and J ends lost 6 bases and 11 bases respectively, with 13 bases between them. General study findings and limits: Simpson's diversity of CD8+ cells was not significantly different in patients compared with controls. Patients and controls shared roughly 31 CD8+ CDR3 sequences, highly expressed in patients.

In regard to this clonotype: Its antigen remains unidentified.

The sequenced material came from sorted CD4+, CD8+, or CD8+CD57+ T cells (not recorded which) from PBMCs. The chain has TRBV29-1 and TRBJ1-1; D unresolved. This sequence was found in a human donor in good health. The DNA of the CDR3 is TGCAGCGTCGTGGGAAGGGAGGCTTTCTTT. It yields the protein CSVVGREAFF.